The 18 T cell receptor beta chains presented below share a single source sample, sequenced in a study of cytomegalovirus exposure and HLA in healthy donors. PCR primers comprised 60 Vbeta and 13 Jbeta primers. Data came from immunoSEQ multiplex PCR; TCRdb stores just in-frame clones and leaves some out. Of fewer than 200,000 clones detected, approximately 77% appear once; the ten largest clones hold 3.4%. Sequenced material: PBMCs. These receptors all come from a man between 35 and 55 years old in good health and CMV-seropositive.

The chain uses TRBV11-2 and TRBJ2-5; 10 nucleotides align to TRBD1. CDR1 and CDR2 from the germline V gene are SGHAT and FQNNGV. The CDR3 runs to 14 residues. V lost 4 bases, J lost 4 bases, and 3 bases stayed unmatched. CDR3 protein: CASSSWTGGETQYF. The CDR3 DNA reads TGTGCCAGCAGCTCCTGGACAGGGGGAGAGACCCAGTACTTC.

The chain recombines TRBV7-2 with TRBJ2-7, with D possibly matching TRBD1 (5 bases). V was trimmed by 5 bases and J by 2 bases, leaving 13 bases between them. Germline V gene lookup returns CDR1 SGHTA and CDR2 FQGNSA. This CDR3 comprises 14 residues. This chain's CDR3 is CASSLGQGTYEQYF. The CDR3 DNA reads as TGTGCCAGCAGCCTAGGGCAGGGTACCTACGAGCAGTACTTC.

V and J are TRBV6-1 and TRBJ1-2; D gene ambiguous. Germline V gives CDR1 MNHNS, CDR2 SASEGT. This CDR3 has 13 residues. V was shortened by 3 bases and J by 3 bases, with 8 bases between the two germline ends. The chain's CDR3 is CASSDRWDYGYTF. In nucleotides, the CDR3 is TGTGCCAGCAGTGACAGGTGGGACTATGGCTACACCTTC.

This chain connects TRBV19 to TRBJ2-7; D unclear. This CDR3 contains 14 residues. Germline V gene data show CDR1 as LNHDA and CDR2 as SQIVND (reference sequence). V shed 6 bases and J shed 0 bases, with 12 bases lying between them. CDR3 loop: CASRMAGSSYEQYF. For the CDR3, the DNA is TGTGCCAGTAGGATGGCAGGAAGCTCCTACGAGCAGTACTTC.

Comments on this clone: At one end the junction does not follow the germline gene, possibly because of a read error. The J gene is TRBJ1-4, the V gene TRBV7-9; no clear D. There are 16 residues in the CDR3. CDR1 is SEHNR and CDR2 is FQNEAQ in the germline V gene (reference sequence). The CDR3 DNA sequence: TGTTCCAGCAGCCCTTCCCACGGGAGGCCTAATGAAAAACTGTTTTTT. Its translation: CSSSPSHGRPNEKLFF.

J is TRBJ2-3 and V is TRBV15; 7 bases align to TRBD1. V gave up 4 bases and J gave up 3 bases; unmatched junction bases: 10. Germline-derived CDR1 and CDR2 are LNHNV and YYDKDF (reference sequence). This CDR3 is built from 16 residues. This CDR3 reads CATSTEGVRGTDTQYF. Written as DNA, the CDR3 is TGTGCCACCAGCACTGAAGGGGTCAGGGGGACAGATACGCAGTATTTT.

J is TRBJ2-1 and V is TRBV25-1, with TRBD1 matching over 7 bases. The CDR3 totals 14 residues. The germline CDR1 and CDR2 sequences are MGHDK and SYGVNS. J gave up 6 bases and V 6 bases, and 8 bases lay outside the gene matches. CDR3 DNA: TGTGCCAGCAGGACAGGGTTATTCGCCAATGAGCAGTTCTTC. Translated, it gives CASRTGLFANEQFF.

This rearrangement joins TRBV27 to TRBJ2-5; 7 bases fit TRBD1. The CDR3 loop spans 16 amino acids. Germline CDR1 and CDR2: MNHEY and SMNVEV (reference sequence). V was clipped by 8 bases and J by 4 bases; unmatched bases: 16. The CDR3 sequence: CASAPREGAGLETQYF. Here the CDR3 DNA reads TGTGCCAGCGCGCCCCGCGAGGGGGCAGGGTTAGAGACCCAGTACTTC.

The chain recombines TRBV28 with TRBJ2-7; 8 bases are shared with TRBD1. The CDR3 runs to 14 residues. The germline gives CDR1 MDHEN, CDR2 SYDVKM. With V trimmed by 4 bases and J by 2 bases, 4 bases remained unmatched. The CDR3: CASSSRTGPYEQYF. The CDR3 bases are TGTGCCAGCAGTTCCCGGACAGGGCCCTACGAGCAGTACTTC. The full variable domain, with the rest looked up from reference TRBV28 and TRBJ2-7, is DVKVTQSSRYLVKRTGEKVFLECVQDMDHENMFWYRQDPGLGLRLIYFSYDVKMKEKGDIPEGYSVSREKKERFSLILESASTNQTSMYLCASSSRTGPYEQYFGPGTRLTVT.

The chain carries TRBV9 and TRBJ2-3; 9 nucleotides match TRBD2. The CDR3 is 16 amino acids. V was clipped by 0 bases and J by 2 bases; unmatched bases: 4. CDR1 is SGDLS and CDR2 is YYNGEE in the germline V gene. CDR3: CASSVGTSEATDTQYF. The CDR3 DNA follows: TGTGCCAGCAGCGTAGGGACTAGCGAGGCCACAGATACGCAGTATTTT.

The V gene is TRBV10-2, the J gene TRBJ2-7; TRBD1 aligns across 10 bases. The CDR3 consists of 14 residues. Germline-derived CDR1 and CDR2 are WSHSY and SAAADI. The trim removed 6 bases at V and 3 bases at J, leaving 5 bases unmatched. CDR3: CASRPGTGVYEQYF. The CDR3 DNA follows: TGCGCCAGCAGACCCGGGACAGGGGTCTACGAGCAGTACTTC.

This clone was observed a handful of times. The chain couples TRBV9 to TRBJ2-3; TRBD2 matches at 7 bases. J was trimmed by 3 bases and V by 0 bases; bases with no gene match: 7. CDR3 length: 16 residues. Germline V CDR1 and CDR2: SGDLS, YYNGEE. The chain's CDR3 is CASSVGEGWETDTQYF. The CDR3 region has the DNA TGTGCCAGCAGCGTAGGGGAGGGGTGGGAGACAGATACGCAGTATTTT.

Details on this clone: An end of the junction differs from the germline gene, which may be a read error. The chain is built from TRBV7-9 and TRBJ1-4; no reliable D call. CDR3 length equals 18 residues. CDR1 is SEHNR, CDR2 FQNEAQ, per germline (reference sequence). The CDR3 coding sequence is TGTTCCAGCAGCTTAGCCAGAGCGACGGGATCCCTGGACGAAAAACTGTTTTTT. Translated, it gives CSSSLARATGSLDEKLFF.

The chain employs TRBV7-2 and TRBJ1-2, with D maybe TRBD1 (5 bases). Germline CDR1 reads SGHTA; CDR2 reads FQGNSA. Between the trimmed V and J ends, which lost 4 bases and 7 bases, there was a span of 16 bases. CDR3 length equals 14 residues. CDR3 DNA sequence: TGTGCCAGCAGCTCGACTCCAGGCGGGGGTGGCTACACCTTC. Translating it yields CASSSTPGGGGYTF. Together with reference TRBV7-2 and TRBJ1-2, the CDR3 gives the full variable domain: GAGVSQSPSNKVTEKGKDVELRCDPISGHTALYWYRQSLGQGLEFLIYFQGNSAPDKSGLPSDRFSAERTGGSVSTLTIQRTQQEDSAVYLCASSSTPGGGGYTFGSGTRLTVV.

The CDR3 protein is CASSLSGAYEQYF. In nucleotides, the CDR3 is TGTGCCAGCAGTTTATCAGGGGCCTACGAGCAGTACTTC. The chain combines TRBV27 with TRBJ2-7; perhaps TRBD1 as D (5 bases). Germline CDR1 MNHEY, CDR2 SMNVEV (reference sequence). Trimming pared 0 bases from V and 2 bases from J, leaving 5 bases between. CDR3 length equals 13 residues.

This chain uses TRBV5-1 with TRBJ2-7, with TRBD2 matching 13 bases. The germline CDR1 and CDR2 sequences are SGHRS and YFSETQ. V lost 4 bases to trimming and J lost 3 bases; unmatched junction nucleotides: 7. The CDR3 runs 16 residues. CDR3 amino acids: CASSKTSGRTYYEQYF. The CDR3 DNA reads as TGCGCCAGCAGCAAGACTAGCGGGAGGACCTACTACGAGCAGTACTTC. Full variable domain (missing parts from reference TRBV5-1 and TRBJ2-7): KAGVTQTPRYLIKTRGQQVTLSCSPISGHRSVSWYQQTPGQGLQFLFEYFSETQRNKGNFPGRFSGRQFSNSRSEMNVSTLELGDSALYLCASSKTSGRTYYEQYFGPGTRLTVT.

The chain is built from TRBV27 and TRBJ1-5, with TRBD1 as a possible D gene (6 bases). The CDR3 is 17 residues long. The germline V gene encodes CDR1 MNHEY and CDR2 SMNVEV (reference sequence). Deletions cut 5 bases from V and 0 bases from J, with 17 bases between. The CDR3 sequence is CASSQRGTANSNQPQHF. The DNA of the CDR3 is TGTGCCAGCAGTCAAAGGGGGACGGCAAATAGCAATCAGCCCCAGCATTTT.

The chain recombines TRBV5-1 with TRBJ1-3; 11 nucleotides align to TRBD1. V lost 4 bases, J lost 5 bases, and 11 bases stayed unmatched. Germline assignment: CDR1 SGHRS and CDR2 YFSETQ. This CDR3 is built from 17 residues. CDR3 nucleotide sequence: TGCGCCAGCAGCCCTCAACTAGTGGACAGGGGGCGAAACACCATATATTTT. Protein: CASSPQLVDRGRNTIYF.